This T cell receptor beta chain derives from a study of T cells after yellow fever vaccination. On the study more broadly: SMART-Seq v4 Ultra Low Input prepared the low-cell-number fractions.

The V gene end was trimmed by 2 bases and the J gene end by 8 bases; junction bases not matched to a gene: 2. The CDR3 length is 12 residues. Germline CDR1 reads SNHLY; CDR2 reads FYNNEI. TCR cDNA, made by 5'RACE template switching, carried an added universal primer site and UMIs. TCRdb ran MiXCR on the 5' RACE reads and lists one entry per CDR3 protein. Among approximately 240,000 distinct CDR3 sequences listed, about 3.7% were seen once. This clonotype appeared many times. The V call is TRBV2, the J call TRBJ1-1, with 7 bases lining up with TRBD1. The receptor was derived from a man between 18 and 35 years old who received the YFV17D yellow fever vaccine. Sample: PBMCs, taken 15 days after the yellow fever booster vaccination. CDR3 in DNA: TGTGCCAGCAGTGAACAGGGGGTGGAAGCTTTCTTT. Translation gives CASSEQGVEAFF.